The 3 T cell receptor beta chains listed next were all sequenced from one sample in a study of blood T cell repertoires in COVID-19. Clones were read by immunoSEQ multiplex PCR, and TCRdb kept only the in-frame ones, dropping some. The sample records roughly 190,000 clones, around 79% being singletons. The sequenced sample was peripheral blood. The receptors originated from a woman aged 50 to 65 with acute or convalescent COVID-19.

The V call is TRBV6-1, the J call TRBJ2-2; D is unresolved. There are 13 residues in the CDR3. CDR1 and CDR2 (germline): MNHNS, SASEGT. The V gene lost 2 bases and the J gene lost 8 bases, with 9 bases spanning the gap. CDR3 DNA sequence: TGTGCCAGCAGTGAAAGCCTTCCGGGGGAGCTGTTTTTT. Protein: CASSESLPGELFF.

DNA of the CDR3: TGTGCCATCAGTCATTGGGGACAGACAAGCTCGTTCTTT. Translation: CAISHWGQTSSFF. The chain carries TRBV10-3 and TRBJ1-1; 7 bases align to TRBD1. The germline CDR1 and CDR2 sequences are ENHRY and SYGVKD. CDR3 size: 13 residues. V gave up 5 bases and J gave up 14 bases; unmatched junction bases: 14.

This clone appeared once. The CDR3 DNA reads TGTGCCAGCAGCTTGGACAGGGCTGGCGAAAAACTGTTTTTT. Residues: CASSLDRAGEKLFF. J is TRBJ1-4 and V is TRBV5-8; the D gene is possibly TRBD1 (6 bases). Trimming left V 0 bases short and J 8 bases short, with 11 bases between. The CDR3 extends over 14 amino acids. Germline V gene sequence: CDR1 SGHTS, CDR2 YDEGEE.